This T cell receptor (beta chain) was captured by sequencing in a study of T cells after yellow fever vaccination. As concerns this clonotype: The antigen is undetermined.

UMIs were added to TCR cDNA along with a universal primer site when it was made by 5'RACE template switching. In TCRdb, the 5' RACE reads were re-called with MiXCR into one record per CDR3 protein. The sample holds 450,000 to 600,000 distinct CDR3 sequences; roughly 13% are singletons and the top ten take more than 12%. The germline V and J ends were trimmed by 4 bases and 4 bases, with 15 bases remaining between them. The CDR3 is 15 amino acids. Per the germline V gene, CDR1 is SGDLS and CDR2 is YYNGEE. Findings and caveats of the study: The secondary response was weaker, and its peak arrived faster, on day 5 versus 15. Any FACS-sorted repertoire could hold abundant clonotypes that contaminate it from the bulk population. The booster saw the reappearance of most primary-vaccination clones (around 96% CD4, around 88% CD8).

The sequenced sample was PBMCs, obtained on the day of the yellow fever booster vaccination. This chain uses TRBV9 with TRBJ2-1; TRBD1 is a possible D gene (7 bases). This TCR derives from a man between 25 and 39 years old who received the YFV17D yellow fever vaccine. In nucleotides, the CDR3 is TGTGCCAGCAGCCTAACAGGGGAGGCTTACAATGAGCAGTTCTTC. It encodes CASSLTGEAYNEQFF.